Each of the 27 T cell receptor beta chains below was sequenced from the same sample in a study of blood T cell repertoires in COVID-19. Using immunoSEQ multiplex PCR, the repertoire was profiled, and TCRdb retains in-frame clones only, with some absent. The table includes about 220,000 clones, around 89% detected once. The material sequenced was PBMCs or T cells enriched from blood (not recorded which). The receptors were sampled from a young man who had been exposed to COVID-19.

V is TRBV29-1 and J is TRBJ1-1; tentatively, D is TRBD1 (6 bases). The length of the CDR3 is 13 residues. Trimming stripped 3 bases from V and 1 base from J, with 9 bases between. Germline values: CDR1 SQVTM, CDR2 ANQGSEA. The CDR3 nucleotides are TGCAGCGTTGATCAGGGGCGGAACACTGAAGCTTTCTTT. Protein sequence: CSVDQGRNTEAFF.

The chain combines TRBV2 with TRBJ1-2; D is unclear. This CDR3 region has 13 residues. Germline lookup yields CDR1 SNHLY and CDR2 FYNNEI. V was pared by 2 bases and J by 9 bases, with 13 bases between. In DNA, the CDR3 is TGTGCCAGCAGTGAAACGGAGCGGGATCGCTACACCTTC. Protein: CASSETERDRYTF. The variable domain in full, completed from reference TRBV2 and TRBJ1-2, reads EPEVTQTPSHQVTQMGQEVILRCVPISNHLYFYWYRQILGQKVEFLVSFYNNEISEKSEIFDDQFSVERPDGSNFTLKIRSTKLEDSAMYFCASSETERDRYTFGSGTRLTVV.

This chain connects TRBV7-2 to TRBJ2-7, with TRBD2 matching 7 bases. V lost 6 bases to trimming and J lost 2 bases; unmatched junction nucleotides: 1. The CDR3 is 12 residues long. Per germline, CDR1 SGHTA and CDR2 FQGNSA. DNA of the CDR3: TGTGCCAGCAGGGGGGGGGCCTACGAGCAGTACTTC. This codes for CASRGGAYEQYF.

J is TRBJ1-3 and V is TRBV5-4; D is undetermined. V gave up 1 base and J gave up 2 bases, with 10 bases separating them. The CDR3 spans 15 residues. Germline CDR1 is SGHNT and CDR2 is YYREEE (reference sequence). The CDR3 sequence is CASSLKENAGNTIYF. CDR3 sequence (DNA): TGTGCCAGCAGCTTGAAGGAGAACGCTGGAAACACCATATATTTT.

V is TRBV7-2 and J is TRBJ2-3; 8 bases line up with TRBD1. The CDR3 totals 17 residues. CDR1 is SGHTA and CDR2 is FQGNSA in the germline V gene. V shed 6 bases and J 3 bases; nucleotides not matched to a gene: 14. The CDR3 coding sequence is TGTGCCAGCAGACGAACAGGGGGAATGTTGGATACAGATACGCAGTATTTT. Translated, it gives CASRRTGGMLDTDTQYF. Using reference TRBV7-2 and TRBJ2-3 for the parts outside the CDR3, the full variable domain is GAGVSQSPSNKVTEKGKDVELRCDPISGHTALYWYRQSLGQGLEFLIYFQGNSAPDKSGLPSDRFSAERTGGSVSTLTIQRTQQEDSAVYLCASRRTGGMLDTDTQYFGPGTRLTVL.

The chain recombines TRBV18 with TRBJ2-1, with 7 positions matching TRBD1. Germline assignment: CDR1 KGHSH and CDR2 LQKENI. V lost 1 base and J lost 14; bases outside the gene matches: 5. This CDR3 spans 12 amino acids. CDR3 loop: CASSPRDSLKFF. Here the CDR3 DNA reads TGTGCCAGCTCACCACGGGACAGCCTGAAGTTCTTC.

The chain employs TRBV6-5 and TRBJ2-1, with TRBD1 identical over 9 bases. The CDR3 sequence is 15 residues long. Germline CDR1 MNHEY, CDR2 SVGAGI. Trimming at V came to 6 bases and at J to 3 bases, leaving 6 bases not matched to a gene. The CDR3 spells CASRDRGRDYNEQFF. CDR3 nucleotides: TGTGCCAGCAGGGACAGGGGTCGGGACTACAATGAGCAGTTCTTC.

The chain has TRBV19 and TRBJ1-1, with 8 positions matching TRBD1. Per the germline V gene, CDR1 is LNHDA and CDR2 is SQIVND (reference sequence). This CDR3 region has 13 residues. With V trimmed by 8 bases and J by 5 bases, 7 bases remained unmatched. The CDR3 nucleotides read TGTGCCAGTGGTTTTGGACAGGGAACTGAAGCTTTCTTT. It yields the protein CASGFGQGTEAFF.

This rearrangement joins TRBV5-1 to TRBJ2-6; D is unclear. Germline CDR1 and CDR2: SGHRS and YFSETQ. This CDR3 has 16 amino acids. V was cut by 0 bases and J by 4 bases, with 11 bases left in between. CDR3 DNA sequence: TGCGCCAGCAGCTTGGCGTACCGAGCCGGGGCCAACGTCCTGACTTTC. Translated: CASSLAYRAGANVLTF.

The gene calls are TRBV20-1 and TRBJ1-2; the D is unclear. Trimming took off 3 bases at V and 2 bases at J, with 4 bases between the two ends. Germline lookup yields CDR1 DFQATT and CDR2 SNEGSKA (reference sequence). This CDR3 comprises 11 residues. Written as DNA, the CDR3 is TGCAGTGCTAGCGTAAACTATGGCTACACCTTC. Encoded protein: CSASVNYGYTF.

The chain recombines TRBV15 with TRBJ2-2, with TRBD2 identical over 7 bases. CDR1 and CDR2 (germline): LNHNV, YYDKDF (reference sequence). The trim removed 5 bases at V and 6 bases at J, leaving 9 bases unmatched. CDR3 length: 15 residues. CDR3 in DNA: TGTGCCACCAGCTCATGGACTAGAGTGGCCGGGGAGCTGTTTTTT. It encodes CATSSWTRVAGELFF.

The chain couples TRBV3-1 (or the pseudogene TRBV3-2) to TRBJ2-7, with 10 bases identical to TRBD1. The V gene end was trimmed by 1 base and the J gene end by 2 bases; junction bases not matched to a gene: 8. Per the germline V gene, CDR1 is LGHDT and CDR2 is YNNKEL (reference sequence). CDR3 length equals 17 residues. The CDR3 coding sequence is TGTGCCAGCAGCCAAGGCCCGGGGACAGGGGTCCCCTACGAGCAGTACTTC. As protein: CASSQGPGTGVPYEQYF.

This chain joins TRBV29-1 and TRBJ2-1, with D perhaps TRBD1 (6 bases). Trimming removed 3 bases at V and 4 bases at J, with 13 bases between. The CDR3 covers 14 residues. CDR1 SQVTM and CDR2 ANQGSEA come from the germline V gene. For the CDR3, the DNA is TGCAGCGTTGATATTGACAGGCTATACAATGAGCAGTTCTTC. It encodes CSVDIDRLYNEQFF.

The chain recombines TRBV7-2 with TRBJ2-5; 11 bases agree with TRBD1. The J segment lost 2 bases and the V segment lost 6 bases, leaving 8 bases of the junction unmatched. The V gene's germline CDR1 is SGHTA and CDR2 FQGNSA. The CDR3 contains 16 residues. CDR3 in amino acids: CASSSSGTGGQETQYF. The CDR3 coding sequence is TGTGCCAGCAGTTCGAGCGGGACAGGGGGACAAGAGACCCAGTACTTC.

J is TRBJ2-7 and V is TRBV7-2, with 11 bases that match TRBD2. Per germline, CDR1 SGHTA and CDR2 FQGNSA. V was clipped by 4 bases and J by 6 bases; unmatched bases: 17. The CDR3 is 18 amino acids. The CDR3 region has the DNA TGTGCCAGCAGCTGGGGACCTGGCCTAGCGGGGGGCCCCTCCGAGCAGTACTTC. It translates to CASSWGPGLAGGPSEQYF.

This chain links TRBV9 with TRBJ2-1; 7 positions agree with TRBD2. The CDR3 spans 15 residues. V trimming: 2 bases; J trimming: 0 bases; junction bases outside the gene matches: 2. Germline V gene lookup returns CDR1 SGDLS and CDR2 YYNGEE. This chain's CDR3 is CASSVRGDSYNEQFF. CDR3 nucleotide sequence: TGTGCCAGCAGCGTTCGGGGGGACTCCTACAATGAGCAGTTCTTC.

This clone turned up a few times. The V gene is TRBV12-3 or TRBV12-4, the J gene TRBJ2-1, with D possibly TRBD1 on 6 matching bases. With 8 bases removed from V and 5 bases from J, the gap between germline ends came to 13 bases. This CDR3 is 13 amino acids long. CDR3 DNA: TGTGCCAGCGAACAGGGAATGAACAATGAGCAGTTCTTC. Translated, it gives CASEQGMNNEQFF.

The chain couples TRBV5-1 to TRBJ1-2; 7 nucleotides agree with TRBD1. This CDR3 is built from 14 residues. CDR1 is SGHRS, CDR2 YFSETQ, per germline. V lost 7 bases to trimming and J lost 0 bases; unmatched junction nucleotides: 6. In DNA, the CDR3 is TGCGCCAGCCAGGGACAGCCAACTAACTATGGCTACACCTTC. It is translated as CASQGQPTNYGYTF.

The CDR3 DNA is TGTGCCAGCAGCTTTCTAAGCGGGGCTCAGACCCAGTACTTC. Protein sequence: CASSFLSGAQTQYF. The rearrangement links TRBV7-2 to TRBJ2-5, with 7 positions matching TRBD2. Germline CDR1 SGHTA, CDR2 FQGNSA. This CDR3 spans 14 amino acids. The ends lost 3 bases at V and 6 bases at J; junction bases unmatched: 7.

The rearrangement joins TRBV19 to TRBJ1-5, with D hard to call. Germline V gene lookup returns CDR1 LNHDA and CDR2 SQIVND (reference sequence). The CDR3 is 14 residues long. Trimming cost V 7 bases and J 5 bases, with 15 bases left between them. CDR3 protein: CASTSRTPYQPQHF. DNA for the CDR3: TGTGCCAGTACCTCGAGGACTCCTTATCAGCCCCAGCATTTT. Full variable domain (missing parts from reference TRBV19 and TRBJ1-5): DGGITQSPKYLFRKEGQNVTLSCEQNLNHDAMYWYRQDPGQGLRLIYYSQIVNDFQKGDIAEGYSVSREKKESFPLTVTSAQKNPTAFYLCASTSRTPYQPQHFGDGTRLSIL.

V and J are TRBV10-3 and TRBJ1-2; 7 nucleotides match TRBD1. The CDR3 has 14 amino acids. Germline CDR1 reads ENHRY; CDR2 reads SYGVKD. Trimming removed 6 bases from V and 6 bases from J; junction bases left unmatched: 10. The CDR3 spells CAIRTDDRVDGYTF. In DNA form, the CDR3 reads TGTGCCATCAGAACAGACGACAGGGTTGATGGCTACACCTTC.

This chain uses TRBV23-1 with TRBJ2-2; D perhaps matches TRBD1 (5 bases). TRBV23-1 is recorded as an ORF, its role being uncertain. Deletions cut 0 bases from V and 5 bases from J, with 10 bases between. This CDR3 has 15 residues. The CDR3 DNA reads TGCGCCAGCAGTCAATCTTCCCAGGGTACCGGGGAGCTGTTTTTT. It codes for CASSQSSQGTGELFF.

This chain connects TRBV7-2 to TRBJ1-5; D may be TRBD1 (5 bases). The V gene's germline CDR1 is SGHTA and CDR2 FQGNSA. V gave up 2 bases and J gave up 9 bases, with 17 bases separating them. The CDR3 covers 15 residues. CDR3 protein: CASSLWDFAGPPQHF. In nucleotides, the CDR3 is TGTGCCAGCAGCTTATGGGACTTCGCAGGGCCGCCCCAGCATTTT.

This rearrangement joins TRBV5-1 to TRBJ2-1, with 9 bases aligning to TRBD2. The length of the CDR3 is 18 residues. The J segment lost 6 bases and the V segment lost 6 bases, leaving 19 bases of the junction unmatched. Germline V gene sequence: CDR1 SGHRS, CDR2 YFSETQ. CDR3 sequence (DNA): TGCGCCAGCATTCCTAGCGGGGCCTCCATTGGAGGGCCCAATGAGCAGTTCTTC. It encodes CASIPSGASIGGPNEQFF.

The chain employs TRBV6-5 and TRBJ2-7; D call uncertain. Germline V gene sequence: CDR1 MNHEY, CDR2 SVGAGI. This CDR3 region has 12 residues. The ends were cut back, 6 bases at V and 7 bases at J, with 13 bases in the middle. The CDR3 loop reads CASSNYRKEQYF. The CDR3 coding sequence is TGTGCCAGCAGCAACTATAGGAAGGAGCAGTACTTC.

This chain connects TRBV5-1 to TRBJ2-7; 8 positions match TRBD1. The CDR3 is made up of 15 amino acids. After removal of 4 bases from V and 2 bases from J, the junction contained 8 bases not matched to a gene. From germline, CDR1 is SGHRS and CDR2 YFSETQ. The CDR3 DNA follows: TGCGCCAGCAGCCCCCTTGACAGGGGACCCTACGAGCAGTACTTC. This encodes CASSPLDRGPYEQYF.

The chain carries TRBV4-2 and TRBJ1-2; the D is unclear. This CDR3 has 12 residues. Trimming took off 1 base at V and 6 bases at J, with 6 bases between the two ends. CDR1 is LGHNA, CDR2 YNFKEQ, per germline. The CDR3 sequence is CASSQGEHGYTF. The CDR3 region has the DNA TGTGCCAGCAGCCAAGGGGAGCATGGCTACACCTTC.